This T cell receptor beta chain was documented in a study of cytomegalovirus exposure and HLA in healthy donors. Across the study: In a later analysis, it was reported that the approximately 110 validation repertoires had been produced on the same platform as the 700 or so repertoires belonging to the first cohort.

V lost 2 bases, J lost 6 bases, and 13 bases lay in between. CDR3 length equals 14 residues. Per germline, CDR1 SNHLY and CDR2 FYNNEI. Sequencing was performed with immunoSEQ multiplex PCR; in TCRdb, only in-frame clones are kept and a portion is missing. The table lists 130,000 to 150,000 clones, roughly 81% of them singletons. This TCR came from a woman in her twenties or thirties in good health and CMV-seronegative. Sequencing input: PBMCs. The chain couples TRBV2 to TRBJ1-2; D ambiguous. The CDR3 coding sequence is TGTGCCAGCAGTGAATCGGCAGCCCGGGATGGCTACACCTTC. Its protein is CASSESAARDGYTF.